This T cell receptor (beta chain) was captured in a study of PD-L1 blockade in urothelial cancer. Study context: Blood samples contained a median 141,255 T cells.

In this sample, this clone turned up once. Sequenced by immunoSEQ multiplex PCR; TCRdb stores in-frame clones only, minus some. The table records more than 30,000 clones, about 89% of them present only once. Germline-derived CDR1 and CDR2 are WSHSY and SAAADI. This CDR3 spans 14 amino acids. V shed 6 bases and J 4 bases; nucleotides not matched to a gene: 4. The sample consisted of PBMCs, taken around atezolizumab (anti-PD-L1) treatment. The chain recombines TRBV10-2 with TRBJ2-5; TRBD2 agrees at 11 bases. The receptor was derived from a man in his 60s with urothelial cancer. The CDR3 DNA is TGCGCCAGCAGCACTAGCGGGGGCGTAGAGACCCAGTACTTC. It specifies CASSTSGGVETQYF.